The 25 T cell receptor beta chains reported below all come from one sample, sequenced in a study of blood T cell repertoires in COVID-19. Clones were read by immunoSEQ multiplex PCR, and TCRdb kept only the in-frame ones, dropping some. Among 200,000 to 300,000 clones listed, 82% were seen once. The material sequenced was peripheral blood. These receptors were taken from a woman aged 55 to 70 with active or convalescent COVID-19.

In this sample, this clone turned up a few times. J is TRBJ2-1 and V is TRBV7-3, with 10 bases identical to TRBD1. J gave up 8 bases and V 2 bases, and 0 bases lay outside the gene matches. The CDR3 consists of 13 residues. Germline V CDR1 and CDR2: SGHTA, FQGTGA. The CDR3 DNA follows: TGTGCCAGCAGCTTAGGGACAGGGGATGAGCAGTTCTTC. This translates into CASSLGTGDEQFF.

The CDR3 DNA reads as TGTGCCTGCCGCGCGCGACCGGGGGCGGGGGGGTCACCCCTCCACTTT. Translating it yields CACRARPGAGGSPLHF. The chain carries TRBV5-6 and TRBJ1-6, with D possibly matching TRBD1 (6 bases). Germline V gene sequence: CDR1 SGHDT, CDR2 YYEEEE. The V gene lost 10 bases and the J gene lost 10 bases, with 27 bases spanning the gap. This CDR3 comprises 16 residues.

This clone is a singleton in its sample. CDR3 bases: TGTGCCAGCAGCCTGGGACACCAAGGGGCAGATACGCAGTATTTT. Translating gives CASSLGHQGADTQYF. The chain is built from TRBV11-2 and TRBJ2-3, with D possibly being TRBD1 (6 bases). The germline V and J ends were trimmed by 5 bases and 4 bases, with 16 bases remaining between them. In germline, CDR1 is SGHAT, CDR2 FQNNGV. The CDR3 spans 15 residues.

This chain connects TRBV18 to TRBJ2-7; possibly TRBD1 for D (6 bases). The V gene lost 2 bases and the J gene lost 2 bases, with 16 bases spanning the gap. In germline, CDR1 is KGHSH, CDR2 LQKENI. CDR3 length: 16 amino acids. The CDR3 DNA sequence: TGTGCCAGCTCACCAGGTACAGGACAGTTCGCCTACGAGCAGTACTTC. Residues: CASSPGTGQFAYEQYF.

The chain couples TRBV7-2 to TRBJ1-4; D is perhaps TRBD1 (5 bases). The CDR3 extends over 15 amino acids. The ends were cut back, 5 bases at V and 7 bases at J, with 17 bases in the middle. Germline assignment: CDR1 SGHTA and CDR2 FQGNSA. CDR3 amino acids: CASSRFGQGIEKLFF. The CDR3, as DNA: TGTGCCAGCAGCAGGTTCGGGCAGGGTATTGAAAAACTGTTTTTT.

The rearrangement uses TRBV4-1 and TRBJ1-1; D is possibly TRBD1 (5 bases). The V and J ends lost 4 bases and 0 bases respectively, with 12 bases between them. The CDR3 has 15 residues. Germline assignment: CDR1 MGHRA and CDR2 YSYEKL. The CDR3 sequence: CASSLGHSMNTEAFF. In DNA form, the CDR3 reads TGCGCCAGCAGCCTCGGACACAGTATGAACACTGAAGCTTTCTTT.

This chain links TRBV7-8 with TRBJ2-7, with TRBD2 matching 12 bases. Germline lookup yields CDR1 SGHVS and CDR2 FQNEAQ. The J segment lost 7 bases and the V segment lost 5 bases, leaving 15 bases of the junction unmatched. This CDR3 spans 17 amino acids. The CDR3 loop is CASSPSASGGAWGEQYF. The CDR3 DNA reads TGTGCCAGCAGCCCCTCGGCTAGCGGGGGGGCATGGGGAGAGCAGTACTTC.

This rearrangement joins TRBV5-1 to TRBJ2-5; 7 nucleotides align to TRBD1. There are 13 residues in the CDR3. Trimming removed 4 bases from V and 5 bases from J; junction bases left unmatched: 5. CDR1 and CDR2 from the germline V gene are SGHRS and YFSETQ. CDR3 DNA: TGCGCCAGCAGCGGACAGGTGGCGGAGACCCAGTACTTC. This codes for CASSGQVAETQYF.

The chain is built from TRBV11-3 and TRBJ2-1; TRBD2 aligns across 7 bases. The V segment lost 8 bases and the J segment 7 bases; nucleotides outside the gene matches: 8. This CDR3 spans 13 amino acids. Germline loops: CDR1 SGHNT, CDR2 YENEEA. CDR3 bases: TGTGCCAGCGGACTGGGGGGGGGAAATGAGCAGTTCTTC. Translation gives CASGLGGGNEQFF.

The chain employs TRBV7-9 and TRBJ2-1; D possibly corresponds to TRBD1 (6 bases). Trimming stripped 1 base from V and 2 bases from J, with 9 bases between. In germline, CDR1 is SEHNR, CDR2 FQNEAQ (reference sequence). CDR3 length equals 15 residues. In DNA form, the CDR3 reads TGTGCCAGCAGCTTAGTGGGGGCGCCCTACAATGAGCAGTTCTTC. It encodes CASSLVGAPYNEQFF. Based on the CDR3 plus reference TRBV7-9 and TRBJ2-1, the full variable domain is DTGVSQNPRHKITKRGQNVTFRCDPISEHNRLYWYRQTLGQGPEFLTYFQNEAQLEKSRLLSDRFSAERPKGSFSTLEIQRTEQGDSAMYLCASSLVGAPYNEQFFGPGTRLTVL.

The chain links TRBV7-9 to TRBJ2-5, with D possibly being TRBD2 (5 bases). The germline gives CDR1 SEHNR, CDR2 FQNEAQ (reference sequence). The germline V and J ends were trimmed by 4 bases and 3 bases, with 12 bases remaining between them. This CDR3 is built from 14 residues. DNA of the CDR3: TGTGCCAGCAGCTCGGGATCTCGGGAAGAGACCCAGTACTTC. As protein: CASSSGSREETQYF.

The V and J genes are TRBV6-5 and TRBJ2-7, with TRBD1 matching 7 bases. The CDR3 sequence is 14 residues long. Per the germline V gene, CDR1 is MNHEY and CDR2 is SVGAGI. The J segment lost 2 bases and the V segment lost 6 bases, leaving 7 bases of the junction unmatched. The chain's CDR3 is CASSGTVIPYEQYF. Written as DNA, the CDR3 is TGTGCCAGCAGCGGGACAGTCATCCCCTACGAGCAGTACTTC.

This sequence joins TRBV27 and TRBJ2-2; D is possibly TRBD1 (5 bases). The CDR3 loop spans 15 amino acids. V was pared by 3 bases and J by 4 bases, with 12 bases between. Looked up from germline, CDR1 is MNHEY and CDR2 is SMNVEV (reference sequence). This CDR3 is CASSFGQGSTGELFF. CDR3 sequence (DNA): TGTGCCAGCAGTTTCGGGCAGGGAAGCACCGGGGAGCTGTTTTTT.

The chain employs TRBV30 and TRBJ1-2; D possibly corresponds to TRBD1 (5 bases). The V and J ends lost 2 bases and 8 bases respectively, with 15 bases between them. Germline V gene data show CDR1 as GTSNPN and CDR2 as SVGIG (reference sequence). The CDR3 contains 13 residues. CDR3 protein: CAWSSGGRGGYTF. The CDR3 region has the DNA TGTGCCTGGAGTAGTGGAGGGAGGGGAGGCTACACCTTC.

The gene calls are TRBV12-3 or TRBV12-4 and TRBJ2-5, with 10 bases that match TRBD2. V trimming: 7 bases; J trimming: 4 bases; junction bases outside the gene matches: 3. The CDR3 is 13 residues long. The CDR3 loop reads CASNRLAGETQYF. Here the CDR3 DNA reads TGTGCCAGCAATCGACTAGCGGGAGAGACCCAGTACTTC.

The CDR3 DNA sequence: TGTGCCATCGGGACTAGCGGTGAGACCCAGTACTTC. Protein: CAIGTSGETQYF. The chain recombines TRBV10-3 with TRBJ2-5; TRBD2 aligns across 11 bases. From germline, CDR1 is ENHRY and CDR2 SYGVKD. The CDR3 extends over 12 amino acids. J lost 5 bases, V lost 8 bases, and 1 base had no gene match.

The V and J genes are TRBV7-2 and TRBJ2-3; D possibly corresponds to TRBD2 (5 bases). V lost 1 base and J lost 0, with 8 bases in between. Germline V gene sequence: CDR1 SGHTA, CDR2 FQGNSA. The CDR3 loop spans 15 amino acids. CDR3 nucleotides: TGTGCCAGCAGCTTAGAAGCGGCCAGCACAGATACGCAGTATTTT. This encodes CASSLEAASTDTQYF.

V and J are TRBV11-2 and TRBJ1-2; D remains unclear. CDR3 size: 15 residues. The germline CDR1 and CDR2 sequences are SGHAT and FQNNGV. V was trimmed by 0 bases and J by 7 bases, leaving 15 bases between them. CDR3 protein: CASSLDPGPGGGYTF. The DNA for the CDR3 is TGTGCCAGCAGCTTAGACCCCGGCCCAGGTGGTGGCTACACCTTC.

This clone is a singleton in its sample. The CDR3, as DNA: TGTGCCAGCAGTTATTCTGGGCAATTATATGGCTACACCTTC. Its translation is CASSYSGQLYGYTF. The chain carries TRBV28 and TRBJ1-2; the D is unclear. The CDR3 sequence is 14 residues long. The germline CDR1 and CDR2 sequences are MDHEN and SYDVKM. V lost 4 bases to trimming and J lost 5 bases, with 14 bases between them.

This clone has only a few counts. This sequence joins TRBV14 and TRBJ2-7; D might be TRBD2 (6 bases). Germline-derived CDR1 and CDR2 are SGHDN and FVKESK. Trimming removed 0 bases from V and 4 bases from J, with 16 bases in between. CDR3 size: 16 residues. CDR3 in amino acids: CASSQEARGRGYEQYF. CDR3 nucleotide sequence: TGTGCCAGCAGCCAAGAAGCCCGGGGCCGGGGGTACGAGCAGTACTTC.

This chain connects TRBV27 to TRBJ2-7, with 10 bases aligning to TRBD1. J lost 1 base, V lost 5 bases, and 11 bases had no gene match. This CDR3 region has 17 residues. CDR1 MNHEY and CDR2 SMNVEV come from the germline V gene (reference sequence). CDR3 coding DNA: TGTGCCAGCAGTAAAACACCGGGACAGGGGTTATCCTACGAGCAGTACTTC. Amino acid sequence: CASSKTPGQGLSYEQYF.

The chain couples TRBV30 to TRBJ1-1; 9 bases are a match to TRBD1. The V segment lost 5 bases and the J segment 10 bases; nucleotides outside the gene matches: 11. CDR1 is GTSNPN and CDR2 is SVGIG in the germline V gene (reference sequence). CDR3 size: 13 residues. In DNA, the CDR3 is TGTGCCTGGGGTACATACAGGGGGCGCGGAGCTTTCTTT. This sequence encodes CAWGTYRGRGAFF.

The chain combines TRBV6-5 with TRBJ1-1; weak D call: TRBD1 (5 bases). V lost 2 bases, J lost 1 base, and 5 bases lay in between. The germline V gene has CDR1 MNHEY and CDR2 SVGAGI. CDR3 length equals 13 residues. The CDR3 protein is CASSYGQNTEAFF. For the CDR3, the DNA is TGTGCCAGCAGTTACGGACAGAACACTGAAGCTTTCTTT.

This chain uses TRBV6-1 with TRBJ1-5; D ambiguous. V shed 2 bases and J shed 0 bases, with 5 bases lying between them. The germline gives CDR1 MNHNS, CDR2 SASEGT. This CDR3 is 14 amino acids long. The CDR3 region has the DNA TGTGCCAGCAGTGAATTGTATAGCAATCAGCCCCAGCATTTT. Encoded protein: CASSELYSNQPQHF.

Here the CDR3 reads CASRPHRDGNSPLHF. The DNA for the CDR3 is TGTGCCAGCAGACCACACAGGGACGGAAATTCACCCCTCCACTTT. V and J are TRBV6-5 and TRBJ1-6, with D possibly being TRBD1 (6 bases). Germline V gene lookup returns CDR1 MNHEY and CDR2 SVGAGI. With 6 bases removed from V and 7 bases from J, the gap between germline ends came to 16 bases. The CDR3 length is 15 residues.